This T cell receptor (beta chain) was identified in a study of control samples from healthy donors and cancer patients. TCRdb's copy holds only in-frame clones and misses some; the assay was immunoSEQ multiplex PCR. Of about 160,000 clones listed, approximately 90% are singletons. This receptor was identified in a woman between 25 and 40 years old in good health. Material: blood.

The CDR3 bases are TGCAGTGCTACTACTAGCGATGAGCAGTTCTTC. As protein: CSATTSDEQFF. The rearrangement uses TRBV20-1 and TRBJ2-1; the match to TRBD2 covers 7 bases. The junction had 2 bases not matched to a gene; V was cut back by 4 bases and J by 8 bases. The germline CDR1 and CDR2 sequences are DFQATT and SNEGSKA (reference sequence). This CDR3 has 11 amino acids.